The rows below give T cell receptor beta chains drawn from one sample of a study of Graves' ophthalmopathy and Graves' hyperthyroidism. TCRdb reprocessed the multiplex PCR reads via MiXCR and lists one record per CDR3 protein. There are 1 million to 1.3 million distinct CDR3 sequences in the sample; around a third occur only once, and roughly 10% lies in the top ten. The material sequenced was peripheral blood or thyroid tissue (not recorded which). These receptors were collected from an adult man with Graves' hyperthyroidism. Each CDR3 is given with its conserved first and last residue. The order of the fields is clone size, V gene, D gene, J gene, CDR3 protein, CDR3 DNA. D genes are given only for firm matches. The size field is filled for only some rows; it gives once, few, many or a size class.

>NA|TRBV5-1|TRBD1|TRBJ2-1
CASSLVGTGTYNEQFF
TGCGCCAGCAGCTTGGTAGGGACAGGGACTTACAATGAGCAGTTCTTC
>NA|TRBV30|NA|TRBJ1-2
CAWSGSVVPRVNYGYTF
TGTGCCTGGAGTGGGTCAGTCGTCCCCCGGGTCAACTATGGCTACACCTTC
>many|TRBV7-2|TRBD1|TRBJ2-5
CASSLGGTGLSETQYF
TGTGCCAGCAGCTTAGGCGGGACAGGGCTTTCAGAGACCCAGTACTTC
>many|TRBV6-5|TRBD1|TRBJ1-1
CASSYVGTGAEAFF
TGTGCCAGCAGTTACGTGGGGACAGGGGCTGAAGCTTTCTTT
>many|TRBV24-1|NA|TRBJ1-3
CATSDFLRDTIYF
TGTGCCACCAGTGATTTTTTACGAGACACCATATATTTT
>NA|TRBV7-2|NA|TRBJ1-5
CASLKGGGQPQHF
TGTGCCAGCCTAAAAGGGGGGGGTCAGCCCCAGCATTTT
>few|TRBV15|NA|TRBJ1-5
CATSRDQSSNQPQHF
TGTGCCACCAGCAGAGACCAGTCTAGCAATCAGCCCCAGCATTTT
>many|TRBV3-1|NA|TRBJ2-5
CASSQQHLETQYF
TGTGCCAGCAGCCAACAGCATTTGGAGACCCAGTACTTC
>NA|TRBV10-3|NA|TRBJ2-7
CASSDDRQSYEQYF
TGTGCCAGCAGTGACGATCGACAGTCCTACGAGCAGTACTTC
>many|TRBV19|NA|TRBJ1-1
CASSTQARNTEAFF
TGTGCCAGTAGTACCCAGGCTCGGAACACTGAAGCTTTCTTT
>NA|TRBV6-1|TRBD2|TRBJ2-7
CASSASEAGYTYEQYF
TGTGCCAGCAGTGCTAGTGAAGCGGGGTACACCTACGAGCAGTACTTC
>NA|TRBV10-2|NA|TRBJ1-2
CASSPVGLYGYTF
TGCGCCAGCAGCCCGGTTGGACTCTATGGCTACACCTTC
>many|TRBV9|NA|TRBJ2-6
CASSVAIGQISISGANVLTF
TGTGCCAGCAGCGTAGCGATCGGACAGATTTCAATCTCTGGGGCCAACGTCCTGACTTTC
>few|TRBV5-1|NA|TRBJ2-2
CASTVQGNTGELFF
TGCGCCAGCACCGTTCAGGGCAACACCGGGGAGCTGTTTTTT
>NA|TRBV2|TRBD1|TRBJ2-5
CASSESWTGETQYF
TGTGCCAGCAGTGAGTCCTGGACAGGAGAGACCCAGTACTTC
>NA|TRBV6-1|NA|TRBJ1-1
CASSERINTEAFF
TGTGCCAGCAGTGAGCGGATAAACACTGAAGCTTTCTTT
>few|TRBV12-3/TRBV12-4|NA|TRBJ2-2
CASSTTGVSQAGELFF
TGTGCCAGCAGCACCACGGGGGTTTCTCAGGCCGGGGAGCTGTTTTTT
>NA|TRBV5-4|TRBD1|TRBJ1-2
CASSLGPKGTEYGYTF
TGTGCCAGCAGCTTGGGGCCCAAGGGGACAGAATATGGCTACACCTTC
>NA|TRBV6-6|TRBD1|TRBJ1-1
CASLGQDFTEAFF
TGTGCCAGTCTGGGACAGGACTTCACTGAAGCTTTCTTT
>few|TRBV4-3|TRBD1|TRBJ2-6
CASSQGSGQGSVGANVLTF
TGCGCCAGCAGCCAAGGGTCGGGACAGGGATCGGTTGGGGCCAACGTCCTGACTTTC
>NA|TRBV6-1|NA|TRBJ2-5
CATHGTHLTQYF
TGTGCCACCCATGGTACTCACTTGACCCAGTACTTC
>many|TRBV7-9|NA|TRBJ2-7
CASSHRQVVEQYF
TGTGCCAGCAGCCACAGACAGGTCGTCGAGCAGTACTTC
>NA|TRBV29-1|TRBD1|TRBJ1-2
CSVAAGTGAGGYTF
TGCAGCGTTGCGGCCGGGACAGGGGCTGGCGGCTACACCTTC
>NA|TRBV9|NA|TRBJ2-2
CASSVEALDTGELFF
TGTGCCAGCAGCGTAGAGGCCCTGGACACCGGGGAGCTGTTTTTT
>NA|TRBV6-5|NA|TRBJ1-1
CASRGTHTEAFF
TGTGCCAGCAGGGGGACGCACACTGAAGCTTTCTTT
>many|TRBV20-1|NA|TRBJ1-1
CSARDFQQYHTEAFF
TGCAGTGCTAGAGATTTTCAGCAGTACCACACTGAAGCTTTCTTT
>NA|TRBV20-1|NA|TRBJ2-2
CSARVGYTGELFF
TGCAGTGCTAGAGTCGGTTACACCGGGGAGCTGTTTTTT
>few|TRBV4-2|NA|TRBJ2-5
CASSQDWQSQETQYF
TGTGCCAGCAGCCAAGATTGGCAGTCCCAAGAGACCCAGTACTTC